This T cell receptor beta chain was captured by sequencing in a study of blood T cells in healthy people across ages. The amount of total RNA extracted per sample was at least 5 micrograms. Using a J-beta primer mix together with a sample-barcoded 5' primer, a second PCR was run for roughly 6 to 11 cycles. Through a template-switch adaptor with 12 random nucleotides, each cDNA molecule received a tag. MiXCR, applied by TCRdb to the 5' RACE reads, yields one record per CDR3 protein. Of about 780,000 distinct CDR3 sequences detected, about half appear once; the ten largest clones hold roughly 20%. General study findings and limits: A greater number of naive CD4+ cells and higher diversity distinguished long-lived donors from aged donors.

There are a few counts of this clonotype. The antigen is not known. The CDR3 is 16 residues long. CDR1 is SGHTA, CDR2 FQGNSA, per germline. The origin of this receptor is an elderly man in good health. V usage is TRBV7-2 and J usage is TRBJ2-4; 9 nucleotides align to TRBD2. The DNA end is more similar to TRBJ2-7, so the J call may be wrong. The material sequenced was blood. The CDR3 region is CASSSSSGSRLYEQYF. The CDR3 nucleotides are TGTGCCAGCAGTTCCAGTAGCGGGAGCAGGCTCTACGAGCAGTACTTC.